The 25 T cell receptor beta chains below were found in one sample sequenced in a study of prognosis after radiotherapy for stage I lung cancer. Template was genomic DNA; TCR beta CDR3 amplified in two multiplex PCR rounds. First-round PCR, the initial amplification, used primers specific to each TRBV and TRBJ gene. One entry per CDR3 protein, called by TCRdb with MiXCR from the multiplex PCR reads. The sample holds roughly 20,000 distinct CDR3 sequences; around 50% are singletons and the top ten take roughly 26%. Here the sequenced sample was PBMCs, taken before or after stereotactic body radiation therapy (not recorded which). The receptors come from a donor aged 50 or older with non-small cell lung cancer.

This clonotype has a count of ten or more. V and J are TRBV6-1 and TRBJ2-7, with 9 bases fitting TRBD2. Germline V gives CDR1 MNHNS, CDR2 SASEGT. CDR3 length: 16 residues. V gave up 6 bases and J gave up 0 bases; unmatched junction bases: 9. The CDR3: CASRRTVSGSSYEQYF. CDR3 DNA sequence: TGTGCCAGCAGGCGCACGGTTAGCGGGAGCTCCTACGAGCAGTACTTC.

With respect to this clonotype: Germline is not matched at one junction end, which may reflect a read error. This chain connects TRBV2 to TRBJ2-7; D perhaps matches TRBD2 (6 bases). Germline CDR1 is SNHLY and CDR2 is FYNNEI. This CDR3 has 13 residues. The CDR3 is CDSEPAGGYEQYF. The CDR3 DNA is TGTGACAGCGAACCAGCCGGGGGTTACGAGCAGTACTTC. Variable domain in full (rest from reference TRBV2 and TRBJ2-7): EPEVTQTPSHQVTQMGQEVILRCVPISNHLYFYWYRQILGQKVEFLVSFYNNEISEKSEIFDDQFSVERPDGSNFTLKIRSTKLEDSAMYFCDSEPAGGYEQYFGPGTRLTVT.

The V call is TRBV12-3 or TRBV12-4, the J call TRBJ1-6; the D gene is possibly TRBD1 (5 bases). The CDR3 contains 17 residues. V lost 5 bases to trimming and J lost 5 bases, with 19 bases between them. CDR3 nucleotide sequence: TGTGCCAGCAGTCCCGTTTTGGGGCAGGAAAATAATTCACCCCTCCACTTT. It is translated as CASSPVLGQENNSPLHF.

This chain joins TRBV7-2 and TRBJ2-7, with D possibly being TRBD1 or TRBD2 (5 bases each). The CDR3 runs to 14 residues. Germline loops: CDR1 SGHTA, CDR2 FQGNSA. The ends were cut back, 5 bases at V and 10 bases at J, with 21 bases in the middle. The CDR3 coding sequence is TGTGCCAGCAGCCCAAGGGACCCAACCTATGATCAGTACTTC. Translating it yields CASSPRDPTYDQYF.

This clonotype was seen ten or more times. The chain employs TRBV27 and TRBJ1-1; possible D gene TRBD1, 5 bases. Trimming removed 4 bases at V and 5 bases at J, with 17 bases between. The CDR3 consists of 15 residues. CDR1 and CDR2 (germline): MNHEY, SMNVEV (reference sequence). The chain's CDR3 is CASSSAGAGGTEAFF. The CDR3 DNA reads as TGTGCCAGCAGTTCTGCCGGGGCCGGGGGGACTGAAGCTTTCTTT.

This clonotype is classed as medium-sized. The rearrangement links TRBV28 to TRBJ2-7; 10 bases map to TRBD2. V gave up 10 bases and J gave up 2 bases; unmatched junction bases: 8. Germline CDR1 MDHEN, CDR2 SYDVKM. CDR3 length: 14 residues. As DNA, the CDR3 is TGTGCCATCCAAGGGACTAGCGAAACCTACGAGCAGTACTTC. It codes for CAIQGTSETYEQYF.

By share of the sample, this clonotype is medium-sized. CDR3 bases: TGTGCCAGCAGCTTTGTGTCGCTAGCGGGGACTAATGAGCAGTTCTTC. It is translated as CASSFVSLAGTNEQFF. The V gene is TRBV11-3, the J gene TRBJ2-1, with TRBD2 identical over 9 bases. After removal of 3 bases from V and 7 bases from J, the junction contained 10 bases not matched to a gene. There are 16 residues in the CDR3. The germline CDR1 and CDR2 sequences are SGHNT and YENEEA. The whole variable domain, remainder taken from reference TRBV11-3 and TRBJ2-1, is EAGVVQSPRYKIIEKKQPVAFWCNPISGHNTLYWYLQNLGQGPELLIRYENEEAVDDSQLPKDRFSAERLKGVDSTLKIQPAELGDSAVYLCASSFVSLAGTNEQFFGPGTRLTVL.

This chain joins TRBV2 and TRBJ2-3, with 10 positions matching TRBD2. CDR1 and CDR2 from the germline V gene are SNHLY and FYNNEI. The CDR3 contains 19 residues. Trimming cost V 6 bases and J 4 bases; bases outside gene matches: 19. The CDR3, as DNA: TGTGCCAGCAGGTCCCGAGGCAGCGGGAGGGCCGAGGGCTCAGATACGCAGTATTTT. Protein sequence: CASRSRGSGRAEGSDTQYF.

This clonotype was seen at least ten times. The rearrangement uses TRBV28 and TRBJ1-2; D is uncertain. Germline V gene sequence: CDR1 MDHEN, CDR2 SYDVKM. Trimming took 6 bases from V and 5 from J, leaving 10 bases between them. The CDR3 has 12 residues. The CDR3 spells CASSLAGYGYTF. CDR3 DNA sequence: TGTGCCAGCAGCCTAGCGGGATATGGCTACACCTTC.

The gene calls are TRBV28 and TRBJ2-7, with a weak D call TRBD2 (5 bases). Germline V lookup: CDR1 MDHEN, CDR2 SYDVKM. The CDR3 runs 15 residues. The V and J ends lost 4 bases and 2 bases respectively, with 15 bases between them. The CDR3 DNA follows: TGTGCCAGCAGTTGCGGGTCAGCGGTGCCCTACGAGCAGTACTTC. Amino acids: CASSCGSAVPYEQYF.

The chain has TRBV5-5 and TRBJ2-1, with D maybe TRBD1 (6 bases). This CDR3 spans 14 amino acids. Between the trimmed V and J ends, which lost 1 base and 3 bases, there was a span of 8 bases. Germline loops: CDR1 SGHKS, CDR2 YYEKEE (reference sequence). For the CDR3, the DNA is TGTGCCAGCAGCTTGACAGGGAACTACAATGAGCAGTTCTTC. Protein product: CASSLTGNYNEQFF.

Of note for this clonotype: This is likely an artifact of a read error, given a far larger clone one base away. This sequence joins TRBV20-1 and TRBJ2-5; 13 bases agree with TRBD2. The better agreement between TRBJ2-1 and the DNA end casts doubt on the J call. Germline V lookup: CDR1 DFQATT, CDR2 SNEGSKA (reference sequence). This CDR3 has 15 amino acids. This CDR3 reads CSATITSGRGGEQFF. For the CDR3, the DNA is TGCAGTGCTACGATTACTAGCGGGAGGGGTGGTGAGCAGTTCTTC.

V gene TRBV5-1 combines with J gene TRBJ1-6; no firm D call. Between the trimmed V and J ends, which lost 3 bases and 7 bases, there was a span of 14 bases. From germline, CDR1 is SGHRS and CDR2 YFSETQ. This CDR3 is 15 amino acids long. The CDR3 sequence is CASSSSNTGNSPLHF. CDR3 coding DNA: TGCGCCAGCAGCTCTAGCAACACCGGGAATTCACCCCTCCACTTT.

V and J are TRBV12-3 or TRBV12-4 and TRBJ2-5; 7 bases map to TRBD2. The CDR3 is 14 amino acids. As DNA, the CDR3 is TGTGTCAGACTCAGTGGCGGGAGTAGGGAGACCCAGTACTTC. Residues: CVRLSGGSRETQYF.

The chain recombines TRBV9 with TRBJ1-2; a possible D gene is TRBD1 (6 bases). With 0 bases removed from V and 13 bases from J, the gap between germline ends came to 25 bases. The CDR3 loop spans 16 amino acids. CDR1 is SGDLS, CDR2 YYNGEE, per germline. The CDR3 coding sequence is TGTGCCAGCAGCGTAGGGGACCCAGACAGGATAAGAGCTGCCACCTTC. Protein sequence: CASSVGDPDRIRAATF. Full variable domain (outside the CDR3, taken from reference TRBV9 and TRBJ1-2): DSGVTQTPKHLITATGQRVTLRCSPRSGDLSVYWYQQSLDQGLQFLIQYYNGEERAKGNILERFSAQQFPDLHSELNLSSLELGDSALYFCASSVGDPDRIRAATFGSGTRLTVV.

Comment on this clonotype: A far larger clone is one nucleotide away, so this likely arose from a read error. The DNA of the CDR3 is TGTGCCACCTGTAGCCTAGCGGGAGAGGAGCAGTACTTC. It encodes CATCSLAGEEQYF. The chain recombines TRBV15 with TRBJ2-1; 10 bases map to TRBD2. Matching the DNA end better, TRBJ2-7 makes the J call doubtful. Germline V gene data show CDR1 as LNHNV and CDR2 as YYDKDF (reference sequence). CDR3 length equals 13 residues.

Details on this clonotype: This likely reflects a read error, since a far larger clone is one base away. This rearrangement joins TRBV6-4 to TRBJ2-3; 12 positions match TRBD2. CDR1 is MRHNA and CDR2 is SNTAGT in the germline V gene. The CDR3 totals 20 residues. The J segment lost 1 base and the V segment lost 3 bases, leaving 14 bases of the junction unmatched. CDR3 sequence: CASSEAVGLAGGRGTDTQYF. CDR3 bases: TGTGCCAGCAGTGAAGCAGTGGGCCTAGCGGGGGGGAGAGGCACAGATACGCAGTATTTT.

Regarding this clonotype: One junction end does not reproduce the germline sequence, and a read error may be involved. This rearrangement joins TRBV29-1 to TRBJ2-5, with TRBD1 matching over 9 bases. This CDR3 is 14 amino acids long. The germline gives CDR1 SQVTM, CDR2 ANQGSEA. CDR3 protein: CGVPGTGCGETQYF. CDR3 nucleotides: TGCGGCGTTCCCGGGACAGGGTGCGGAGAGACCCAGTACTTC.

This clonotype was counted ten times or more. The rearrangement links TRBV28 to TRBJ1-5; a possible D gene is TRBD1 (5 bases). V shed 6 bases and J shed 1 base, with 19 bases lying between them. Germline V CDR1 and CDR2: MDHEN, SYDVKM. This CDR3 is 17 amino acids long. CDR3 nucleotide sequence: TGTGCCAGCAGAGGTCTTACTGGGGCAGGCAGCAATCAGCCCCAGCATTTT. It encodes CASRGLTGAGSNQPQHF.

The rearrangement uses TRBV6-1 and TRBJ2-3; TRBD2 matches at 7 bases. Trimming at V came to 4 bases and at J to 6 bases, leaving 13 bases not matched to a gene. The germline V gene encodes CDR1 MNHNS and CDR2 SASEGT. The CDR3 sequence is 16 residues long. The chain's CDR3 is CASSANRAGVGDTQYF. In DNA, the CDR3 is TGTGCCAGCAGTGCCAACCGGGCGGGAGTCGGCGATACGCAGTATTTT.

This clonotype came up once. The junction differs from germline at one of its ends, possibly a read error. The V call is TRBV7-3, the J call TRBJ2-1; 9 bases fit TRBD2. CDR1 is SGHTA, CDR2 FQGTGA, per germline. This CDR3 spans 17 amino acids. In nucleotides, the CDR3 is TGTGCCAGCAGATTAAGGGGCGGGAGGGCCTACGGGAATGAGCAGTTCTTC. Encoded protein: CASRLRGGRAYGNEQFF.

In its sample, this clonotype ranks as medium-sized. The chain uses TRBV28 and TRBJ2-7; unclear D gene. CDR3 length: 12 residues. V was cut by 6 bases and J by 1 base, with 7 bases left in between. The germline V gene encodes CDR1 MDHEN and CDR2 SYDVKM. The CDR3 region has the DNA TGTGCCAGCAGCCCCCTATCCTACGAGCAGTACTTC. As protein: CASSPLSYEQYF.

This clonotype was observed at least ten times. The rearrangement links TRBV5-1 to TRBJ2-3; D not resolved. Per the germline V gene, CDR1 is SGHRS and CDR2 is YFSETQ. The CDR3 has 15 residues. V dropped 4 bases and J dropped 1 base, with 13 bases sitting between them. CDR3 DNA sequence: TGCGCCAGCAGCCAGGAGCCCCGTGGCACAGATACGCAGTATTTT. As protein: CASSQEPRGTDTQYF.

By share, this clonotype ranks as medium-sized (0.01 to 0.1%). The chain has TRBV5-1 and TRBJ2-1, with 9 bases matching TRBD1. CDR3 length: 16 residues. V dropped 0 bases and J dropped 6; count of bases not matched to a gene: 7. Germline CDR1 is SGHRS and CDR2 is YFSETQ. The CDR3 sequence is CASSLGPGQGGNEQFF. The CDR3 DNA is TGCGCCAGCAGCTTGGGCCCGGGACAGGGAGGCAATGAGCAGTTCTTC.

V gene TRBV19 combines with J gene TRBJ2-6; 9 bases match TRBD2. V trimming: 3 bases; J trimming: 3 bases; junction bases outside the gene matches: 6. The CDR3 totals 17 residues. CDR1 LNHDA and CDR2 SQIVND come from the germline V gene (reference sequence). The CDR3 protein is CASSMVAGALGANVLTF. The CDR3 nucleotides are TGTGCCAGTAGTATGGTAGCGGGAGCACTTGGGGCCAACGTCCTGACTTTC.